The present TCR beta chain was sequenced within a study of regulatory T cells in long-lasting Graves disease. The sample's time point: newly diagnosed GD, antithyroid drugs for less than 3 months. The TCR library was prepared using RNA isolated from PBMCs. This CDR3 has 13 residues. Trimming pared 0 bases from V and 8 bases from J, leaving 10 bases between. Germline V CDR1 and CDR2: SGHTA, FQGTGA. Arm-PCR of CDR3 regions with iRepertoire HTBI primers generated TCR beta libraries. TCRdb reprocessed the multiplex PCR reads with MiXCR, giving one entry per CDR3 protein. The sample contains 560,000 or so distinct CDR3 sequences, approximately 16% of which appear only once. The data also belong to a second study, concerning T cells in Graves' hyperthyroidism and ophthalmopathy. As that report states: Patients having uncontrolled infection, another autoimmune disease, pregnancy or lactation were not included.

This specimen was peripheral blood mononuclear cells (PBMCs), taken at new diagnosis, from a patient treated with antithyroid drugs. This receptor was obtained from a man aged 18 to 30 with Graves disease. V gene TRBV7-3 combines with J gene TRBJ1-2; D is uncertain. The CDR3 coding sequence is TGTGCCAGCAGCTTAACGTCGGGGTTGGGCTACACCTTC. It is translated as CASSLTSGLGYTF.